This T cell receptor (beta chain) emerged from a study of blood T cell repertoires in COVID-19. Germline V gene data show CDR1 as MNHEY and CDR2 as SVGAGI. With V trimmed by 6 bases and J by 4 bases, 7 bases remained unmatched. This CDR3 is 15 amino acids long. Patients from Seattle were sampled longitudinally, starting during active infection. The authors' processing: Reference gene primer amplification in the assay estimated nucleated cell counts. Libraries were prepared by immunoSEQ multiplex PCR; TCRdb keeps only in-frame clonotypes and omits some of them. Clone size and the V and J calls come from that table; the DNA yielded D and trimming. The data show approximately 390,000 clones, about 90% seen once.

V is TRBV6-5 and J is TRBJ2-1; TRBD2 aligns across 9 bases. The sequence came from a woman in her sixties or seventies with COVID-19, enrolled during active disease. The specimen was peripheral blood. CDR3 coding DNA: TGTGCCAGCAGGTCCGGGACTAGCCCTTACAATGAGCAGTTCTTC. Protein sequence: CASRSGTSPYNEQFF.